Below are 32 T cell receptor beta chains sequenced from a single sample in a study of blood T cell repertoires in COVID-19 (dated by TCRdb to about 2020). The library was made by the immunoSEQ multiplex PCR assay. Imported from immuneACCESS, the table was reduced by TCRdb to in-frame sequences with V and J called. These copies leave out some clones; in studies compared against another copy, an unresolved V gene accounts for under half, and the cause of the remainder is not known. The sample yields approximately 84,000 clones; about 73% were counted once. The ten biggest clones cover more than 5% of the sample. The source material was peripheral blood. The receptors come from a man in his fifties with active or convalescent COVID-19.

This chain links TRBV7-2 with TRBJ1-2; TRBD1 aligns across 8 bases. Germline CDR1 reads SGHTA; CDR2 reads FQGNSA. The CDR3 runs to 17 residues. Trimming removed 0 bases from V and 5 bases from J; junction bases left unmatched: 11. The CDR3: CASSLAGSAGGRYGYTF. The CDR3 DNA is TGTGCCAGCAGCTTAGCGGGTTCGGCAGGGGGCAGATATGGCTACACCTTC.

The V and J genes are TRBV3-1 (or the pseudogene TRBV3-2) and TRBJ1-1, with TRBD1 matching 8 bases. Germline-derived CDR1 and CDR2 are LGHDT and YNNKEL (reference sequence). The CDR3 has 15 amino acids. Losses at the gene ends were 3 bases for V and 1 base for J; bases not matched to a gene: 4. The CDR3 DNA is TGTGCCAGCAGCCATTTGGACAGGGCGAACACTGAAGCTTTCTTT. Amino acids: CASSHLDRANTEAFF.

This chain links TRBV9 with TRBJ1-1, with D possibly matching TRBD1 (5 bases). From germline, CDR1 is SGDLS and CDR2 YYNGEE. V gave up 4 bases and J gave up 0 bases, with 16 bases separating them. The CDR3 covers 16 residues. CDR3 DNA: TGTGCCAGCAGCCATAATATCGGGGGAATGAACACTGAAGCTTTCTTT. Its translation: CASSHNIGGMNTEAFF.

The V gene is TRBV11-1, the J gene TRBJ2-1; 8 bases line up with TRBD2. J lost 4 bases, V lost 5 bases, and 10 bases had no gene match. Germline V gene lookup returns CDR1 SGHAT and CDR2 FQDESV (reference sequence). The CDR3 consists of 16 residues. The CDR3: CASSLTGTRVYNEQFF. The CDR3 DNA reads TGTGCCAGCAGCCTTACCGGGACTAGGGTTTACAATGAGCAGTTCTTC. The whole variable domain, remainder taken from reference TRBV11-1 and TRBJ2-1, is EAEVAQSPRYKITEKSQAVAFWCDPISGHATLYWYRQILGQGPELLVQFQDESVVDDSQLPKDRFSAERLKGVDSTLKIQPAELGDSAMYLCASSLTGTRVYNEQFFGPGTRLTVL.

V is TRBV2 and J is TRBJ1-1, with TRBD1 matching over 7 bases. CDR3 size: 13 residues. The V segment lost 7 bases and the J segment 3 bases; nucleotides outside the gene matches: 5. CDR1 is SNHLY and CDR2 is FYNNEI in the germline V gene. CDR3 sequence reads: CASTGTEDTEAFF. The CDR3 DNA follows: TGTGCCAGCACCGGGACAGAGGACACTGAAGCTTTCTTT.

The chain uses TRBV4-1 and TRBJ2-5; 8 nucleotides line up with TRBD2. The CDR3 sequence is 16 residues long. After removal of 0 bases from V and 3 bases from J, the junction contained 6 bases not matched to a gene. The V gene's germline CDR1 is MGHRA and CDR2 YSYEKL. CDR3 bases: TGCGCCAGCAGCCAAGAACGTCTAGCGGGTGAAGAGACCCAGTACTTC. Amino acids: CASSQERLAGEETQYF.

The chain recombines TRBV12-3 or TRBV12-4 with TRBJ2-5; D gene unclear. The CDR3 is 13 amino acids. V was clipped by 2 bases and J by 5 bases, with 9 bases between them. The CDR3 loop is CASSLISLETQYF. DNA for the CDR3: TGTGCCAGCAGTTTAATTAGCTTGGAGACCCAGTACTTC.

This clone was recorded many times. The chain links TRBV19 to TRBJ1-5, with a possible D match to TRBD1 (5 bases). Germline CDR1 is LNHDA and CDR2 is SQIVND (reference sequence). Trimming removed 7 bases from V and 0 bases from J, with 16 bases in between. The CDR3 extends over 16 amino acids. CDR3 DNA sequence: TGTGCCAGTACCCCCACCGGGGGAACTAGCAATCAGCCCCAGCATTTT. Translating it yields CASTPTGGTSNQPQHF.

The chain combines TRBV29-1 with TRBJ1-5, with 12 bases identical to TRBD1. J lost 5 bases, V lost 6 bases, and 5 bases had no gene match. Germline lookup yields CDR1 SQVTM and CDR2 ANQGSEA. The CDR3 covers 14 residues. The CDR3 reads CSVGTGGEDQPQHF. The CDR3 DNA reads TGCAGCGTCGGGACAGGGGGCGAGGATCAGCCCCAGCATTTT.

The chain couples TRBV4-1 to TRBJ1-1; D gene ambiguous. The CDR3 extends over 12 amino acids. Germline V gene sequence: CDR1 MGHRA, CDR2 YSYEKL. Trimming cost V 4 bases and J 3 bases, with 6 bases left between them. The chain's CDR3 is CASSLADTEAFF. The DNA of the CDR3 is TGCGCCAGCAGCCTCGCAGACACTGAAGCTTTCTTT.

J is TRBJ2-7 and V is TRBV7-2; TRBD1 matches 9 bases. CDR1 and CDR2 from the germline V gene are SGHTA and FQGNSA. V was clipped by 5 bases and J by 2 bases; unmatched bases: 4. The CDR3 sequence is 14 residues long. This chain's CDR3 is CASSGTGSTYEQYF. CDR3 DNA: TGTGCCAGCAGCGGGACAGGGTCCACCTACGAGCAGTACTTC.

V gene TRBV3-1 (or the pseudogene TRBV3-2) combines with J gene TRBJ2-7; TRBD2 agrees at 7 bases. Germline lookup yields CDR1 LGHDT and CDR2 YNNKEL (reference sequence). The CDR3 totals 13 residues. V shed 1 base, J shed 6 bases, and the junction held 3 bases outside the gene matches. The CDR3 DNA reads as TGTGCCAGCAGCCAAGTGCCGGGAGGCGAGCAGTACTTC. Translated: CASSQVPGGEQYF.

The chain employs TRBV5-1 and TRBJ2-7; 8 positions agree with TRBD2. Germline CDR1 and CDR2: SGHRS and YFSETQ. The CDR3 length is 17 residues. V shed 1 base and J 3 bases; nucleotides not matched to a gene: 12. CDR3 nucleotide sequence: TGCGCCAGCAGCTTGTTCTACGCCCGGGGGGGTGGCTACGAGCAGTACTTC. This encodes CASSLFYARGGGYEQYF.

In this sample, this clone turned up once. The V call is TRBV12-3 or TRBV12-4, the J call TRBJ1-4; 11 nucleotides align to TRBD1. The CDR3 has 13 amino acids. Losses at the gene ends were 5 bases for V and 10 bases for J; bases not matched to a gene: 3. CDR3 amino acids: CASSPGTGGKLFF. DNA of the CDR3: TGTGCCAGCAGTCCCGGGACAGGGGGAAAACTGTTTTTT.

This sequence joins TRBV21-1 and TRBJ2-5; the tabulated D call, TRBD1, remains unverified against the DNA. TRBV21-1 is assigned pseudogene status. The CDR3 has 14 residues. The chain's CDR3 is CASSSQTDQETQYF. DNA of the CDR3: TGTGCCAGCAGCTCCCAGACAGACCAAGAGACCCAGTACTTC.

This chain uses TRBV5-1 with TRBJ2-7; TRBD2 matches at 11 bases. The CDR3 sequence is 16 residues long. The V and J ends lost 3 bases and 2 bases, in that order; junction bases with no gene match: 7. The germline V gene has CDR1 SGHRS and CDR2 YFSETQ. The CDR3 region is CASSWAGTSGPYEQYF. CDR3 coding DNA: TGCGCCAGCAGCTGGGCCGGGACTAGCGGTCCCTACGAGCAGTACTTC.

This clone was counted between two and nine times. The J gene is TRBJ2-5, the V gene TRBV2, with D possibly TRBD1 on 6 matching bases. Germline CDR1 SNHLY, CDR2 FYNNEI. Trimming shortened V by 6 bases and J by 5 bases, and 13 bases separated the two germline ends. The CDR3 length is 13 residues. CDR3 sequence reads: CASSPQGRETQYF. The CDR3 DNA reads TGTGCCAGCAGCCCCCAGGGGCGGGAGACCCAGTACTTC.

V is TRBV6-4 and J is TRBJ2-1, with 15 bases lining up with TRBD2. V lost 2 bases, J lost 7 bases, and 3 bases stayed unmatched. The CDR3 is 16 residues long. Looked up from germline, CDR1 is MRHNA and CDR2 is SNTAGT. Here the CDR3 reads CASSDGLAGGRNEQFF. In DNA form, the CDR3 reads TGTGCCAGCAGTGACGGACTAGCGGGGGGGCGTAATGAGCAGTTCTTC.

This clone was counted a few times. This chain uses TRBV19 with TRBJ1-4; TRBD1 is a possible D gene (6 bases). V dropped 5 bases and J dropped 3 bases, with 13 bases sitting between them. The CDR3 runs 15 residues. The germline CDR1 and CDR2 sequences are LNHDA and SQIVND (reference sequence). CDR3 amino acids: CASSPWTVSNEKLFF. In nucleotides, the CDR3 is TGTGCCAGTAGTCCTTGGACAGTATCTAATGAAAAACTGTTTTTT.

V gene TRBV29-1 combines with J gene TRBJ2-3; 7 bases match TRBD2. From germline, CDR1 is SQVTM and CDR2 ANQGSEA. The CDR3 length is 13 residues. V gave up 8 bases and J gave up 5 bases; unmatched junction bases: 10. This CDR3 reads CSSGRGTGDTQYF. For the CDR3, the DNA is TGCAGCTCTGGGCGGGGGACGGGAGATACGCAGTATTTT.

Only a few counts were recorded for this clone. The V and J genes are TRBV9 and TRBJ2-3; no clear D gene. Germline V gives CDR1 SGDLS, CDR2 YYNGEE. This CDR3 is 15 amino acids long. V gave up 4 bases and J gave up 6 bases, with 18 bases separating them. Here the CDR3 DNA reads TGTGCCAGCAGCCCCCGGATAGCCACTACTGATACGCAGTATTTT. This translates into CASSPRIATTDTQYF.

The gene calls are TRBV11-1 and TRBJ2-5, with 7 bases identical to TRBD2. This CDR3 region has 14 residues. CDR1 is SGHAT, CDR2 FQDESV, per germline (reference sequence). J gave up 6 bases and V 1 base, and 5 bases lay outside the gene matches. The CDR3: CASSLGEGWQTQYF. DNA for the CDR3: TGTGCCAGCAGCTTAGGGGAGGGGTGGCAGACCCAGTACTTC.

This chain uses TRBV27 with TRBJ2-7, with unresolved D. Germline loops: CDR1 MNHEY, CDR2 SMNVEV (reference sequence). The CDR3 is 12 residues long. V shed 6 bases and J shed 0 bases, with 6 bases lying between them. The CDR3 DNA reads TGTGCCAGCAGCGGTAGCTCCTACGAGCAGTACTTC. Amino acids: CASSGSSYEQYF.

This clone was recorded only once. V usage is TRBV6-6 and J usage is TRBJ1-3; D not certain. The CDR3 length is 16 residues. Deletions cut 2 bases from V and 0 bases from J, with 11 bases between. The V gene's germline CDR1 is MNHNY and CDR2 SVGAGI (reference sequence). The CDR3 DNA is TGTGCCAGCAGTTACATAGCCAGCACCTCTGGAAACACCATATATTTT. Its protein is CASSYIASTSGNTIYF.

This clone was recorded only once. The chain couples TRBV9 to TRBJ2-5, with no clear D. V was clipped by 1 base and J by 2 bases, with 6 bases between them. Germline CDR1 and CDR2: SGDLS and YYNGEE. The CDR3 has 13 amino acids. The CDR3 here is CASSVSQQETQYF. As DNA, the CDR3 is TGTGCCAGCAGCGTAAGCCAACAAGAGACCCAGTACTTC.

The genes are TRBV15 and TRBJ1-6; D remains ambiguous. In germline, CDR1 is LNHNV, CDR2 YYDKDF (reference sequence). This CDR3 spans 15 amino acids. Trimming took off 0 bases at V and 10 bases at J, with 13 bases between the two ends. The CDR3 loop is CATSRDGAAGSPLHF. The CDR3 nucleotides read TGTGCCACCAGCAGAGATGGAGCGGCGGGGTCACCCCTCCACTTT.

The chain combines TRBV5-1 with TRBJ2-2; no definite D call. Trimming removed 0 bases from V and 7 bases from J, with 7 bases in between. This CDR3 contains 13 residues. The germline V gene encodes CDR1 SGHRS and CDR2 YFSETQ. The CDR3 region has the DNA TGCGCCAGCAGCTTGGGGTCGGGCGGGGAGCTGTTTTTT. Protein: CASSLGSGGELFF.

This sequence joins TRBV20-1 and TRBJ2-1, with unresolved D. Trimming shortened V by 7 bases and J by 4 bases, and 5 bases separated the two germline ends. The CDR3 is made up of 10 amino acids. The germline CDR1 and CDR2 sequences are DFQATT and SNEGSKA (reference sequence). In nucleotides, the CDR3 is TGCAGTGTCCTTTACAATGAGCAGTTCTTC. Amino acid sequence: CSVLYNEQFF.

The chain is built from TRBV5-1 and TRBJ1-1, with TRBD1 as a possible D gene (5 bases). The length of the CDR3 is 15 residues. Germline loops: CDR1 SGHRS, CDR2 YFSETQ. Trimming stripped 0 bases from V and 5 bases from J, with 14 bases between. CDR3 region: CASSLDRVGVTEAFF. CDR3 nucleotides: TGCGCCAGCAGCTTGGACCGGGTAGGGGTTACTGAAGCTTTCTTT.

The chain carries TRBV12-3 or TRBV12-4 and TRBJ2-5, with 11 bases that match TRBD2. Trimming at V came to 6 bases and at J to 6 bases, leaving 3 bases not matched to a gene. This CDR3 has 13 amino acids. The CDR3 sequence is CASRTSGTQTQYF. The DNA of the CDR3 is TGTGCCAGCAGGACTAGCGGGACCCAGACCCAGTACTTC.

The chain carries TRBV5-4 and TRBJ2-7, with TRBD2 matching over 7 bases. V shed 2 bases and J 2 bases; nucleotides not matched to a gene: 7. This CDR3 has 15 amino acids. CDR1 SGHNT and CDR2 YYREEE come from the germline V gene (reference sequence). The CDR3 protein is CASSFGSGGTYEQYF. The CDR3 coding sequence is TGTGCCAGCAGCTTCGGGTCGGGGGGAACCTACGAGCAGTACTTC.

This clone was detected only a few times. The chain carries TRBV28 and TRBJ2-5; the match to TRBD1 covers 9 bases. The CDR3 totals 16 residues. The germline CDR1 and CDR2 sequences are MDHEN and SYDVKM. Trimming removed 5 bases from V and 2 bases from J; junction bases left unmatched: 9. In DNA, the CDR3 is TGTGCCAGCAGTCGAGACAGGGGGGCCCTACAAGAGACCCAGTACTTC. Translation gives CASSRDRGALQETQYF.